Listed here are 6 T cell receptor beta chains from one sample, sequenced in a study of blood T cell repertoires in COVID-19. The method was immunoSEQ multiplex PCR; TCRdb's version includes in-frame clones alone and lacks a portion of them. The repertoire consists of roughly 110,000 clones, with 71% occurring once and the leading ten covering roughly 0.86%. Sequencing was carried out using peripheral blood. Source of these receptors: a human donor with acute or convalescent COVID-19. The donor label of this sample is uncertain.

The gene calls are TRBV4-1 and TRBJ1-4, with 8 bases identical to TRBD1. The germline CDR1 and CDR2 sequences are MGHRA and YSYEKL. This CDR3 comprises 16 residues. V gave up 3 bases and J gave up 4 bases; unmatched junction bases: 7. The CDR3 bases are TGCGCCAGCAGCCATGCGACAGGGGATAGTAATGAAAAACTGTTTTTT. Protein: CASSHATGDSNEKLFF.

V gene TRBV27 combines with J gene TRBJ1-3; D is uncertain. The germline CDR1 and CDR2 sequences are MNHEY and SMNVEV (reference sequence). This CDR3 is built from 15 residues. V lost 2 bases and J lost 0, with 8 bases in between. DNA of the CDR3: TGTGCCAGCAGTTTAAGTAGAAACTCTGGAAACACCATATATTTT. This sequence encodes CASSLSRNSGNTIYF.

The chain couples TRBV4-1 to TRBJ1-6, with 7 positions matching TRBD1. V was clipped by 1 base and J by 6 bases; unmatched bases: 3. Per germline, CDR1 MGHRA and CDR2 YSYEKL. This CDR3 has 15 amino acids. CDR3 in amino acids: CASSQGDRVNSPLHF. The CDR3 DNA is TGCGCCAGCAGCCAAGGTGACAGGGTTAATTCACCCCTCCACTTT.

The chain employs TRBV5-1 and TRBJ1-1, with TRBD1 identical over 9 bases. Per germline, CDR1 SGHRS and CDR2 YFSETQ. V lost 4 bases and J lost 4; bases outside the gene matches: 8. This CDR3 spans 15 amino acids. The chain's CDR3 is CASSARQGEGTEAFF. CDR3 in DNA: TGCGCCAGCAGCGCGAGACAGGGGGAGGGCACTGAAGCTTTCTTT.

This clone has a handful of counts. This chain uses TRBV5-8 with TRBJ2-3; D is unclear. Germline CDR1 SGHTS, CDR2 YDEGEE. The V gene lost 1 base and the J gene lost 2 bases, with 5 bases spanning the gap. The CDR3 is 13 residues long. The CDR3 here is CASSLLNTDTQYF. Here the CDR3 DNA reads TGTGCCAGCAGCTTGCTAAACACAGATACGCAGTATTTT.

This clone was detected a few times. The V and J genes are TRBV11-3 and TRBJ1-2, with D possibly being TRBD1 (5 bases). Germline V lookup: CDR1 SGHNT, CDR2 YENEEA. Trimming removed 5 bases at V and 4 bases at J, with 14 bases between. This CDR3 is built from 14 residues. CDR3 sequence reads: CASSLDRPTYGYTF. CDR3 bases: TGTGCCAGCAGCCTCGACAGACCCACCTATGGCTACACCTTC.